The sequence of this TCR beta chain was determined in a study of early T cells in non-severe SARS-CoV-2 infection. Study as a whole: Unpaired chains resulted from sequencing bulk RNA of unsorted whole blood.

This clonotype was recorded at least ten times. The antigen is not known. CDR3 length: 14 amino acids. Germline V gene lookup returns CDR1 SGHDT and CDR2 YYEEEE. The V end lost 0 bases, the J end lost 4 bases, and 10 bases lay between the germline ends. Individual cDNA molecules received unique molecular identifiers. One entry per CDR3 protein, called by TCRdb with MiXCR from the 5' RACE reads. The repertoire holds about 63,000 distinct CDR3 sequences, with 10% to 15% as singletons. Regarding the study as a whole: Matching with VDJdb favored anti-spike CD8 responses (missing private and CD4 specificities).

The sequence came from an adult who was a healthcare worker with PCR-confirmed SARS-CoV-2 infection or an uninfected control (not recorded which). What was sequenced was whole blood. The chain links TRBV5-6 to TRBJ1-2, with D uncertain. The chain's CDR3 is CASSLEAAAYGYTF. CDR3 nucleotide sequence: TGTGCCAGCAGCTTGGAGGCGGCTGCCTATGGCTACACCTTC.